The rows below give T cell receptor beta chains drawn from one sample of a study of PD-L1 blockade in urothelial cancer. Sequenced by immunoSEQ multiplex PCR; TCRdb stores in-frame clones only, minus some. There are 40,000 to 45,000 clones in the sample; roughly 91% occur only once, and 13% to 15% lies in the top ten. The specimen was PBMCs, collected around atezolizumab (anti-PD-L1) treatment. These receptors were obtained from a woman aged 60 to 75 with urothelial cancer. CDR3s include the opening cysteine and the closing phenylalanine or tryptophan. A D gene is named only where the DNA matches it firmly. For some rows the clone size is stated as once, few or many, or as a class when expanded; others skip it.

clone_size d_call j_call v_call cdr3_nt cdr3_aa
- TRBD1 TRBJ2-3 TRBV2 TGTGCCAGCAGTGCGTGGCTCAACAGGGGATTTTGGACAGATACGCAGTATTTT CASSAWLNRGFWTDTQYF
- - TRBJ2-3 TRBV11-1 TGTGCCAGCAGCTTGCGGGACCCCCCCACAGATACGCAGTATTTT CASSLRDPPTDTQYF
- TRBD2 TRBJ2-3 TRBV15 TGTGCCACCAGCAGAGATTCGGGTGGACTAGGGAGAGATACGCAGTATTTT CATSRDSGGLGRDTQYF
- - TRBJ1-2 TRBV28 TGTGCCAGCAGTTTTGGGCAGGGCCCACCTGGCTACACCTTC CASSFGQGPPGYTF
- - TRBJ2-7 TRBV28 TGTGCCAGCAGTATTATAGGAGGCTACGAGCAGTACTTC CASSIIGGYEQYF
- - TRBJ2-7 TRBV15 TGTGCCACCAGCAGTGAAGACACAGGCAACCCCTTCTACGAGCAGTACTTC CATSSEDTGNPFYEQYF
few TRBD2 TRBJ2-5 TRBV19 TGTGCCACGAGGACTAGCGGGATGCAAGAGACCCAGTACTTC CATRTSGMQETQYF
- TRBD1 TRBJ2-7 TRBV7-2 TGTGCCAGCAGCCCGACAGGGGGCGCTTCCTACGAGCAGTACTTC CASSPTGGASYEQYF
- - TRBJ2-7 TRBV5-1 TGCGCCAGCAGCTTGTCCGGGACATTCTACGAGCAGTACTTC CASSLSGTFYEQYF
- TRBD2 TRBJ2-1 TRBV25-1 TGTGCCAGCAGTGAATATCCTAGCGGGGGGTTGATCTTCTTC CASSEYPSGGLIFF
- TRBD1 TRBJ2-3 TRBV10-3 TGTGCCACGGCGACAGGGGACACAGATACGCAGTATTTT CATATGDTDTQYF
- - TRBJ2-7 TRBV6-6 TGTGCCAGCAGGGCCAGGGCCCTTACCTACGAGCAGTACTTC CASRARALTYEQYF
- TRBD2 TRBJ2-7 TRBV2 TGTGCCAGCAGTGCCCCGACTAGCGGGGGGGATTACGAGCAGTACTTC CASSAPTSGGDYEQYF
- - TRBJ1-6 TRBV7-2 TGTGCCAGCAGCTATCAGGGGCCCTATAATTCACCCCTCCACTTT CASSYQGPYNSPLHF
- TRBD1 TRBJ1-2 TRBV14 TGTGCCAGCAGCCGTGACAGGGAAGGATCTGGCTACACCTTC CASSRDREGSGYTF
- - TRBJ2-5 TRBV9 TGTGCCAGCAGCGTAGGGGAAGGGGAAGAGACCCAGTACTTC CASSVGEGEETQYF
- TRBD2 TRBJ2-1 TRBV18 TGTGCCAGCTCACCACCGGGACTAGCGGGAGGACTTAATGAGCAGTTCTTC CASSPPGLAGGLNEQFF
few TRBD2 TRBJ2-7 TRBV6-5 TGTGCCGTCCTTAGCGGGACTACCTACGAGCAGTACTTC CAVLSGTTYEQYF
- - TRBJ1-5 TRBV18 TGTGCCAGCTCACCAAAGGTGTCAGGGGTTCTCAATCAGCCCCAGCATTTT CASSPKVSGVLNQPQHF
- - TRBJ2-1 TRBV5-8 TGTGCCAGCAGCTTCGGGGGGCTTGTAAACAATGAGCAGTTCTTC CASSFGGLVNNEQFF
- TRBD2 TRBJ2-1 TRBV29-1 TGCAGCGTTGAAAGGACTAGATCCTACAATGAGCAGTTCTTC CSVERTRSYNEQFF
- - TRBJ1-1 TRBV6-5 TGTGCCAGCAGTTACTGGGGCAGAATGAACACTGAAGCTTTCTTT CASSYWGRMNTEAFF
once - TRBJ1-5 TRBV5-5 TGTGCCAGCAGCAATCCAGGAGGGAGTAATCAGCCCCAGCATTTT CASSNPGGSNQPQHF
- TRBD2 TRBJ2-1 TRBV4-3 TGCGCCAGCAGCCCAGAAGCGGGGGTACCATACAATGAGCAGTTCTTC CASSPEAGVPYNEQFF
- TRBD2 TRBJ2-5 TRBV6-6 TGTGCCAGCAGGCCACAACTAGCGCCAGAGACCCAGTACTTC CASRPQLAPETQYF
- - TRBJ2-7 TRBV5-6 TGTGCCAGCAGCTTGGCCCCAGGCACCTACGAGCAGTACTTC CASSLAPGTYEQYF